Below, 13 T cell receptor beta chains from the same sample are listed, as sequenced in a study of CD8+CD57+ T cells in acquired aplastic anemia. Both TCR beta VDJ combination and CDR3 sequence profiling were carried out. Genomic DNA was the template for this profiling. TCRdb independently ran MiXCR on the reads; one entry per CDR3 protein. The data contain roughly 130,000 distinct CDR3 sequences, about half of them singletons. Source material: sorted CD4+, CD8+, or CD8+CD57+ T cells (not recorded which) from PBMCs. The receptors derive from a human donor in good health, serving as a control.

The chain carries TRBV2 and TRBJ1-2; D is unresolved. V lost 6 bases to trimming and J lost 4 bases, with 6 bases between them. Germline V gives CDR1 SNHLY, CDR2 FYNNEI. This CDR3 contains 11 residues. The CDR3 DNA reads TGTGCCAGCAGCCGAGTCTATGGCTACACCTTC. Amino acids: CASSRVYGYTF. Using reference TRBV2 and TRBJ1-2 for the parts outside the CDR3, the full variable domain is EPEVTQTPSHQVTQMGQEVILRCVPISNHLYFYWYRQILGQKVEFLVSFYNNEISEKSEIFDDQFSVERPDGSNFTLKIRSTKLEDSAMYFCASSRVYGYTFGSGTRLTVV.

This clonotype was seen at least ten times. V is TRBV6-1 and J is TRBJ2-2; D possibly uses TRBD1 or TRBD2 (5 bases each). V lost 5 bases and J 5 bases, leaving 9 bases between the germline ends. The CDR3 is 13 residues long. Per germline, CDR1 MNHNS and CDR2 SASEGT. CDR3 residues: CASSLAGTGELFF. For the CDR3, the DNA is TGTGCCAGCAGTCTAGCAGGGACCGGGGAGCTGTTTTTT.

The gene calls are TRBV20-1 and TRBJ2-1; 8 positions match TRBD1. CDR1 is DFQATT, CDR2 SNEGSKA, per germline (reference sequence). CDR3 size: 13 residues. The V segment lost 6 bases and the J segment 5 bases; nucleotides outside the gene matches: 6. The CDR3 sequence is CSAAGGTHNEQFF. Written as DNA, the CDR3 is TGCAGTGCGGCAGGGGGCACCCACAATGAGCAGTTCTTC.

The chain joins TRBV3-1 to TRBJ2-2, with D unclear. This CDR3 spans 14 amino acids. V was cut by 4 bases and J by 4 bases, with 10 bases left in between. Germline assignment: CDR1 LGHDT and CDR2 YNNKEL (reference sequence). In DNA form, the CDR3 reads TGTGCCAGCAGCCTCAGACTTGCCACCGGGGAGCTGTTTTTT. Translating gives CASSLRLATGELFF.

This clonotype was seen ten or more times. The chain links TRBV20-1 to TRBJ2-3, with 7 bases identical to TRBD1. Germline CDR1 is DFQATT and CDR2 is SNEGSKA (reference sequence). V shed 4 bases, J shed 0 bases, and the junction held 13 bases outside the gene matches. This CDR3 comprises 17 residues. Here the CDR3 reads CSAIPHVTGYSTDTQYF. The CDR3 coding sequence is TGCAGTGCTATCCCCCACGTGACAGGGTATAGCACAGATACGCAGTATTTT.

J is TRBJ2-7 and V is TRBV7-2, with TRBD2 as a possible D gene (6 bases). The CDR3 covers 15 residues. V lost 5 bases and J 2 bases, leaving 16 bases between the germline ends. CDR1 and CDR2 from the germline V gene are SGHTA and FQGNSA. CDR3 residues: CASSPSVGGPYEQYF. The CDR3 nucleotides read TGTGCCAGCAGCCCTAGTGTGGGGGGTCCCTACGAGCAGTACTTC.

Many counts were recorded for this clonotype. The chain links TRBV7-9 to TRBJ2-7, with 8 bases lining up with TRBD2. CDR1 SEHNR and CDR2 FQNEAQ come from the germline V gene (reference sequence). The CDR3 is 15 residues long. V lost 4 bases, J lost 5 bases, and 10 bases stayed unmatched. CDR3 bases: TGTGCCAGCAGCTCCGCCTCCGGGGGGGCCCACGAGCAGTACTTC. This codes for CASSSASGGAHEQYF.

The chain carries TRBV11-1 and TRBJ2-5; TRBD1 might be the D (6 bases). The CDR3 totals 15 residues. Trimming cost V 4 bases and J 2 bases, with 14 bases left between them. From germline, CDR1 is SGHAT and CDR2 FQDESV (reference sequence). The CDR3 region is CASSSPEDRQETQYF. CDR3 DNA sequence: TGTGCCAGCAGCTCACCAGAGGACAGACAAGAGACCCAGTACTTC.

This clonotype was seen ten or more times. The chain employs TRBV20-1 and TRBJ1-2; D is unresolved. The CDR3 is 13 amino acids. Germline CDR1 and CDR2: DFQATT and SNEGSKA (reference sequence). Trimming stripped 4 bases from V and 2 bases from J, with 11 bases between. The CDR3: CSAKRPANYGYTF. The CDR3 DNA is TGCAGTGCTAAGCGCCCGGCGAACTATGGCTACACCTTC.

The rearrangement links TRBV7-9 to TRBJ1-4, with D unclear. The CDR3 has 14 amino acids. From germline, CDR1 is SEHNR and CDR2 FQNEAQ (reference sequence). V was cut by 5 bases and J by 9 bases, with 16 bases left in between. DNA for the CDR3: TGTGCCAGCAGCACGGAAATGTCCGGACAAAAACTGTTTTTT. Encoded protein: CASSTEMSGQKLFF.

V usage is TRBV7-9 and J usage is TRBJ2-7; no definite D call. Trimming cost V 7 bases and J 5 bases, with 18 bases left between them. This CDR3 spans 14 amino acids. Germline lookup yields CDR1 SEHNR and CDR2 FQNEAQ (reference sequence). The CDR3 protein is CASNRPGRFDEQYF. In DNA form, the CDR3 reads TGTGCCAGCAACCGACCTGGACGGTTCGACGAGCAGTACTTC.

The V call is TRBV19, the J call TRBJ1-2; unclear D gene. The CDR3 covers 14 residues. Trimming took off 5 bases at V and 4 bases at J, with 14 bases between the two ends. From germline, CDR1 is LNHDA and CDR2 SQIVND (reference sequence). The CDR3 here is CASSPPRLPYGYTF. The CDR3 bases are TGTGCCAGTAGTCCCCCCCGACTGCCCTATGGCTACACCTTC.

The chain has TRBV10-3 and TRBJ1-2, with 8 bases aligning to TRBD1. Germline loops: CDR1 ENHRY, CDR2 SYGVKD. V was clipped by 0 bases and J by 2 bases; unmatched bases: 2. The CDR3 extends over 15 amino acids. For the CDR3, the DNA is TGTGCCATCAGTGAGTCTAGGACAGGGAACTATGGCTACACCTTC. It translates to CAISESRTGNYGYTF.